The 2 T cell receptor beta chains below were found in one sample sequenced in a study of T-cell reconstitution after alpha-beta-depleted transplantation in children. The authors prepared the TCRbeta library with unique molecular identifiers. One entry per CDR3 protein, called by TCRdb with MiXCR from the PCR reads. The sample includes 700,000 to 950,000 distinct CDR3 sequences, 15% to 20% of them seen just once. The source material was PBMCs, mostly from graft donor cells, sampled 360 days after TCRalphabeta/CD19-depleted stem cell transplant. Receptors were obtained from a male patient between 10 and 17 years old who had a stem cell transplant for acute lymphoblastic leukemia, so the T cells may come from the graft donor.

This clonotype turned up a few times. The gene calls are TRBV12-3 or TRBV12-4 and TRBJ2-7, with 13 bases matching TRBD2. The CDR3 loop spans 14 amino acids. J lost 13 bases, V lost 7 bases, and 13 bases had no gene match. CDR3 in DNA: TGTGCCAGCACCCCATTCAGGACTAGCGGGAGTTTATACTTC. Its translation: CASTPFRTSGSLYF.

This chain connects TRBV20-1 to TRBJ2-3; 9 bases fit TRBD1. Per the germline V gene, CDR1 is DFQATT and CDR2 is SNEGSKA (reference sequence). The length of the CDR3 is 15 residues. The CDR3 region is CSPSTGGLGTDTQYF. The CDR3 DNA follows: TGCAGCCCCTCAACAGGGGGCTTGGGCACAGATACGCAGTATTTT.